The next 20 T cell receptor beta chains were all read from a single sample in a study of regulatory T cells in long-lasting Graves disease. Combining iRepertoire HTBI primers with Arm-PCR of CDR3 regions, the authors built TCR beta libraries. TCRdb processed the multiplex PCR reads anew with MiXCR; each CDR3 protein has one entry. The sample lists over 450,000 distinct CDR3 sequences, 20% to 25% seen once, with roughly 7.1% in the top ten. Time point meaning: persistent/refractory GD, antithyroid drugs over 5 years with positive TRAb. PBMC RNA served as the TCR library source. The sequencing here drew on peripheral blood mononuclear cells (PBMCs), taken when the disease was refractory, from a patient treated with antithyroid drugs. These receptors originate from a female donor with Graves disease.

The chain has TRBV9 and TRBJ2-7, with 8 positions matching TRBD1. Germline values: CDR1 SGDLS, CDR2 YYNGEE. J lost 2 bases, V lost 3 bases, and 4 bases had no gene match. The CDR3 totals 14 residues. CDR3 nucleotide sequence: TGTGCCAGCAGCGAGGGACAGGACCCCTACGAGCAGTACTTC. As protein: CASSEGQDPYEQYF. The full variable domain, completed using reference TRBV9 and TRBJ2-7, is DSGVTQTPKHLITATGQRVTLRCSPRSGDLSVYWYQQSLDQGLQFLIQYYNGEERAKGNILERFSAQQFPDLHSELNLSSLELGDSALYFCASSEGQDPYEQYFGPGTRLTVT.

The chain joins TRBV29-1 to TRBJ2-6; unclear D gene. CDR1 is SQVTM and CDR2 is ANQGSEA in the germline V gene. V was cut by 4 bases and J by 0 bases, with 7 bases left in between. There are 14 residues in the CDR3. This CDR3 reads CSVAQSSGANVLTF. CDR3 in DNA: TGCAGCGTTGCCCAGAGCTCTGGGGCCAACGTCCTGACTTTC.

Many counts were recorded for this clonotype. The rearrangement links TRBV20-1 to TRBJ2-4; D remains ambiguous. Germline CDR1 and CDR2: DFQATT and SNEGSKA (reference sequence). This CDR3 region has 11 residues. Trimming shortened V by 5 bases and J by 8 bases, and 10 bases separated the two germline ends. CDR3 protein: CSARSGDIQYF. Written as DNA, the CDR3 is TGCAGTGCTCGCTCGGGCGACATTCAGTACTTC.

This clonotype was seen repeatedly, ten times or more. The chain links TRBV28 to TRBJ2-5; perhaps TRBD2 as D (5 bases). The CDR3 loop spans 15 amino acids. Germline values: CDR1 MDHEN, CDR2 SYDVKM. Trimming pared 5 bases from V and 2 bases from J, leaving 15 bases between. In DNA form, the CDR3 reads TGTGCCAGCAGTGTGCTAGCCGGTGGGCAAGAGACCCAGTACTTC. Translating gives CASSVLAGGQETQYF.

This clonotype was recorded at least ten times. The genes are TRBV28 and TRBJ2-7; 7 nucleotides match TRBD2. V trimming: 6 bases; J trimming: 1 base; junction bases outside the gene matches: 12. This CDR3 region has 16 residues. Germline CDR1 and CDR2: MDHEN and SYDVKM. The CDR3 reads CASRARWGGGSYEQYF. The CDR3 DNA is TGTGCCAGCAGAGCCCGTTGGGGGGGTGGGTCCTACGAGCAGTACTTC.

In DNA, the CDR3 is TGTGCCAGCAGCCACCGGGACAGGGGTTGGAACTATGGCTACACCTTC. Translation gives CASSHRDRGWNYGYTF. This sequence joins TRBV3-1 and TRBJ1-2; 10 nucleotides line up with TRBD1. The ends lost 3 bases at V and 2 bases at J; junction bases unmatched: 6. Per germline, CDR1 LGHDT and CDR2 YNNKEL (reference sequence). The CDR3 runs 16 residues.

J is TRBJ2-1 and V is TRBV30; the match to TRBD2 covers 9 bases. After removal of 4 bases from V and 1 base from J, the junction contained 5 bases not matched to a gene. The CDR3 has 15 amino acids. Germline V lookup: CDR1 GTSNPN, CDR2 SVGIG (reference sequence). CDR3 sequence: CAWILAGQSYNEQFF. The CDR3 DNA reads as TGTGCCTGGATACTAGCGGGTCAATCCTACAATGAGCAGTTCTTC. Together with reference TRBV30 and TRBJ2-1, the CDR3 gives the full variable domain: SQTIHQWPATLVQPVGSPLSLECTVEGTSNPNLYWYRQAAGRGLQLLFYSVGIGQISSEVPQNLSASRPQDRQFILSSKKLLLSDSGFYLCAWILAGQSYNEQFFGPGTRLTVL.

This clonotype came up many times. This chain links TRBV6-1 with TRBJ1-4; TRBD1 agrees at 8 bases. CDR1 and CDR2 (germline): MNHNS, SASEGT. The CDR3 sequence is 14 residues long. J was trimmed by 4 bases and V by 7 bases; bases with no gene match: 5. The CDR3 is CASTSGQGNEKLFF. The CDR3 nucleotides are TGTGCCAGCACTTCAGGACAGGGTAATGAAAAACTGTTTTTT.

This clonotype was counted ten times or more. This sequence joins TRBV20-1 and TRBJ1-2; 7 positions agree with TRBD1. The trim removed 3 bases at V and 3 bases at J, leaving 4 bases unmatched. Germline assignment: CDR1 DFQATT and CDR2 SNEGSKA (reference sequence). This CDR3 has 13 residues. The CDR3 loop reads CSARTGQHYGYTF. The CDR3 region has the DNA TGCAGTGCTAGGACAGGGCAGCACTATGGCTACACCTTC.

A word on this clonotype: It is likely a read error, because the conserved phenylalanine at the end of the CDR3 is missing. The rearrangement uses TRBV20-1 and TRBJ2-7; 14 nucleotides agree with TRBD2. Trimming cost V 6 bases and J 3 bases; bases outside gene matches: 7. Germline V gene lookup returns CDR1 DFQATT and CDR2 SNEGSKA (reference sequence). There are 15 residues in the CDR3. The chain's CDR3 is CSAIPGLAGVYEQYL. The CDR3 DNA reads as TGCAGTGCGATCCCGGGACTAGCGGGGGTCTACGAGCAGTACCTC.

This clonotype was observed many times. This chain joins TRBV7-9 and TRBJ1-2; D remains unclear. The CDR3 runs 11 residues. Germline V CDR1 and CDR2: SEHNR, FQNEAQ (reference sequence). V lost 5 bases to trimming and J lost 0 bases, with 1 base between them. CDR3 residues: CASSTNYGYTF. DNA of the CDR3: TGTGCCAGCAGCACTAACTATGGCTACACCTTC.

This clonotype was seen only a few times. This sequence joins TRBV12-5 and TRBJ1-1; D unclear. The CDR3 is made up of 12 amino acids. Germline loops: CDR1 LGHNT, CDR2 FRNRAP. Trimming cost V 1 base and J 8 bases, with 8 bases left between them. In nucleotides, the CDR3 is TGTGCTAGTGGTTTGGGGTACGGGGAAGCTTTCTTT. Translation: CASGLGYGEAFF.

In its sample, this clonotype was seen a few times. CDR3 DNA sequence: TGCAGTGCTAGTGGGGTACGGGGGGGGGCCAAAAACATTCAGTACTTC. Translated, it gives CSASGVRGGAKNIQYF. The chain carries TRBV20-1 and TRBJ2-4, with TRBD2 identical over 8 bases. The ends lost 3 bases at V and 1 base at J; junction bases unmatched: 8. The CDR3 covers 16 residues. The germline V gene encodes CDR1 DFQATT and CDR2 SNEGSKA (reference sequence).

The chain combines TRBV30 with TRBJ1-3, with D perhaps TRBD1 (5 bases). V was shortened by 6 bases and J by 4 bases, with 10 bases between the two germline ends. The CDR3 covers 12 residues. CDR1 and CDR2 from the germline V gene are GTSNPN and SVGIG (reference sequence). The CDR3 nucleotides read TGTGCCTGTGGGGACCCCGGAAACACCATATATTTT. This sequence encodes CACGDPGNTIYF.

The table lists this clonotype with a few counts. The chain employs TRBV27 and TRBJ1-1; TRBD1 is a possible D gene (6 bases). The ends were cut back, 8 bases at V and 4 bases at J, with 17 bases in the middle. Germline lookup yields CDR1 MNHEY and CDR2 SMNVEV (reference sequence). The CDR3 spans 14 residues. The CDR3 DNA reads TGTGCCAGCGGGGCAGGGGTTAGGGGCACTGAAGCTTTCTTT. Its translation is CASGAGVRGTEAFF.

The CDR3 loop is CASSRRDGRTNTEAFF. The CDR3 region has the DNA TGCGCCAGCAGCCGCCGGGACGGAAGGACTAACACTGAAGCTTTCTTT. This chain uses TRBV4-1 with TRBJ1-1, with a weak D call TRBD1 (5 bases). The CDR3 length is 16 residues. Germline CDR1 is MGHRA and CDR2 is YSYEKL. With 4 bases removed from V and 2 bases from J, the gap between germline ends came to 17 bases.

This clonotype was observed at least ten times. The chain joins TRBV11-1 to TRBJ2-5, with 12 bases fitting TRBD1. Germline lookup yields CDR1 SGHAT and CDR2 FQDESV (reference sequence). The CDR3 is made up of 16 amino acids. Germline trimming cut 4 bases from V and 5 bases from J; bases unmatched to any gene: 8. CDR3 sequence (DNA): TGTGCCAGCAGCTCTGGGGGACAGGGGGCCTTTGAGACCCAGTACTTC. Amino acid sequence: CASSSGGQGAFETQYF.

Worth noting for this clonotype: A clone one base away is much larger, so this may be a read error. The chain employs TRBV29-1 and TRBJ1-1, with no clear D. Germline V lookup: CDR1 SQVTM, CDR2 ANQGSEA. CDR3 size: 12 residues. Trimming removed 7 bases from V and 4 bases from J, with 13 bases in between. The CDR3 DNA reads TGCAGCGCGCTTGTTTACGGCACTGAAGCTTTCTTT. As protein: CSALVYGTEAFF.

Turning to this clonotype: A read error may be the cause here, since a much bigger clone is one base away. The chain combines TRBV6-5 with TRBJ1-2; D remains ambiguous. The V and J ends lost 0 bases and 4 bases respectively, with 6 bases between them. This CDR3 region has 13 residues. In germline, CDR1 is MNHEY, CDR2 SVGAGI. DNA for the CDR3: TGTGCCAGCAGTTACTCGTGCGCCTATGGCTACACCTTC. Translating it yields CASSYSCAYGYTF.

This chain uses TRBV5-6 with TRBJ2-7; 9 bases agree with TRBD1. CDR1 and CDR2 from the germline V gene are SGHDT and YYEEEE. The CDR3 is made up of 14 amino acids. V was clipped by 0 bases and J by 8 bases; unmatched bases: 6. Written as DNA, the CDR3 is TGTGCCAGCAGCTTGGCCACAGGGGGCGGAAAGCAGTACTTC. Translation gives CASSLATGGGKQYF.